The present entry profiles one T cell receptor (beta chain) with its context. Germline V gives CDR1 MNHNS, CDR2 SASEGT. The V gene lost 2 bases and the J gene lost 4 bases, with 24 bases spanning the gap. The CDR3 is made up of 19 amino acids. The Seattle patients, enrolled during active infection, were followed longitudinally. The sample belongs to a study of blood T cell repertoires in COVID-19. Study information: Material from acute and convalescent COVID-19 was sourced from the United States, Italy and Spain. T cells, B-cell-depleted T cells, or PBMCs provided the cDNA or gDNA that served as material.

Per the original data handling: Amplification of reference gene primers provided the estimated nucleated cell counts. Some clones are missing from TCRdb's copy, which holds only in-frame ones; the method was immunoSEQ multiplex PCR. The DNA gave D and trimming, while V, J and clone size come from that table. The table has 70,000 or so clones, approximately 86% seen once. The gene calls are TRBV6-1 and TRBJ1-3; D not resolved. This receptor was taken from a middle-aged man with COVID-19, enrolled during active disease. Sequenced: peripheral blood. CDR3: CASSESVLPGRRNGNTIYF. The DNA of the CDR3 is TGTGCCAGCAGTGAATCAGTCCTTCCGGGTCGGCGGAACGGAAACACCATATATTTT.